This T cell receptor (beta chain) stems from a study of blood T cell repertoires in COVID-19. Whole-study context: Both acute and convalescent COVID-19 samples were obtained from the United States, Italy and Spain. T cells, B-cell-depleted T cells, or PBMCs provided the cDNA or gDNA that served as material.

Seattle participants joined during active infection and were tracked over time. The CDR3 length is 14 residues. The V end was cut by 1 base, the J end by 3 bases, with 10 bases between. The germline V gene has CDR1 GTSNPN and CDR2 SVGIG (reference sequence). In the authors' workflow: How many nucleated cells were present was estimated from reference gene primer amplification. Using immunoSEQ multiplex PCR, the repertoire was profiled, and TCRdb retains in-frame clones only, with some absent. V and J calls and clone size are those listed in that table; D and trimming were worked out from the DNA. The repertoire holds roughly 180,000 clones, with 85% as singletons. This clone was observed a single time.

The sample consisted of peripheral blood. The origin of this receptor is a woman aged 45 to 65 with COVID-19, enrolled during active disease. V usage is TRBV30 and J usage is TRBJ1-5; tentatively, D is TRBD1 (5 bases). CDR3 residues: CAWSEGATNQPQHF. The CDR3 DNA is TGTGCCTGGAGTGAAGGGGCCACCAATCAGCCCCAGCATTTT.